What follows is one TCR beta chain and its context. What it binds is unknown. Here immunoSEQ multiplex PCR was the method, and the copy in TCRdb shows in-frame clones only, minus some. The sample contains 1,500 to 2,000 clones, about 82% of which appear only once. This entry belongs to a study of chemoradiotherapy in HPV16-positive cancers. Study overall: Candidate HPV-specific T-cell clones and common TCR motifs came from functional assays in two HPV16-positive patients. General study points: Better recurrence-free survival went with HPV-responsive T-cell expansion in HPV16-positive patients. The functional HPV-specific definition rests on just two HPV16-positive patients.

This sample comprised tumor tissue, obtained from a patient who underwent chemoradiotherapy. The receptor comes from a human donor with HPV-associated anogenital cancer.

CDR3 loop: CASSRGGSATDTQYF. The CDR3 nucleotides read TGTGCCAGTAGTCGGGGCGGGAGTGCCACAGATACGCAGTATTTT. The chain employs TRBV19 and TRBJ2-3; 7 bases map to TRBD2. This CDR3 is built from 15 residues. CDR1 and CDR2 from the germline V gene are LNHDA and SQIVND (reference sequence). Trimming took 5 bases from V and 2 from J; bases not matched to a gene: 7.